A selection of T cell receptor beta chains follows, all from one sample in a study of CD8+ T cells in alopecia areata. Assay used: immunoSEQ multiplex PCR; TCRdb lists only in-frame clones, some missing. The data contain some 100,000 clones, roughly 45% of them singletons. The specimen comprised CD8+ T cells sorted from blood, sampled at week 24, from a patient treated with tofacitinib. The receptors shown here come from a human donor with alopecia areata. CDR3s include the opening cysteine and the closing phenylalanine or tryptophan. The order of the fields is J gene, clone size, V gene, CDR3 protein. Not all rows give a size; the values are once, few, many and, for expanded clones, a class.

j_call: NA
clone_size: NA
v_call: TRBV11-2
cdr3_aa: CASSWVEGPAYEQYF

j_call: TRBJ1-3
clone_size: NA
v_call: TRBV29-1
cdr3_aa: CSSRDSSNTIYF

j_call: TRBJ1-1
clone_size: NA
v_call: TRBV6-5
cdr3_aa: CASSYGTRNTEAFF

j_call: TRBJ2-3
clone_size: NA
v_call: TRBV28
cdr3_aa: CASSAASGKGDTQYF

j_call: TRBJ1-1
clone_size: NA
v_call: TRBV5-1
cdr3_aa: CASSPGEWLGTEAFF

j_call: TRBJ1-2
clone_size: NA
v_call: TRBV4-2
cdr3_aa: CASSRGVSRQGTYGYTF

j_call: TRBJ2-7
clone_size: NA
v_call: TRBV19
cdr3_aa: CASSHPGLNSYEQYF

j_call: TRBJ2-7
clone_size: NA
v_call: TRBV7-9
cdr3_aa: CASSLAGTGVYEQYF

j_call: TRBJ1-2
clone_size: NA
v_call: TRBV13
cdr3_aa: CASSLGTGLGYTF

j_call: TRBJ2-1
clone_size: NA
v_call: TRBV27
cdr3_aa: CATSQGTANEQFF

j_call: TRBJ2-6
clone_size: few
v_call: TRBV7-9
cdr3_aa: CASSLAIGANVLTF

j_call: TRBJ2-1
clone_size: NA
v_call: TRBV11-2
cdr3_aa: CARNVRAQANNEQFF

j_call: TRBJ2-2
clone_size: NA
v_call: TRBV7-9
cdr3_aa: CASSLPAVNTGELFF

j_call: TRBJ2-1
clone_size: few
v_call: TRBV10-2
cdr3_aa: CASSEMTSGYNEQFF

j_call: TRBJ2-5
clone_size: once
v_call: TRBV2
cdr3_aa: CASSEPTPGDF

j_call: TRBJ2-5
clone_size: few
v_call: TRBV27
cdr3_aa: CASSPLLATETQYF

j_call: TRBJ1-1
clone_size: few
v_call: TRBV5-1
cdr3_aa: CASGATGMNTEAFF

j_call: TRBJ1-4
clone_size: NA
v_call: TRBV7-8
cdr3_aa: CASSRFDRVETNEKLFF

j_call: TRBJ2-7
clone_size: few
v_call: TRBV29-1
cdr3_aa: CSVEVGESYEQYF

j_call: TRBJ1-2
clone_size: NA
v_call: TRBV19
cdr3_aa: CASSPPWTGDGYTF

j_call: TRBJ2-5
clone_size: NA
v_call: TRBV15
cdr3_aa: CATSSFTGRETQYF

j_call: TRBJ1-1
clone_size: medium-sized
v_call: TRBV28
cdr3_aa: CASSLPRGAHTEAFF

j_call: TRBJ2-5
clone_size: NA
v_call: TRBV28
cdr3_aa: CASSFGTSAEETQYF

j_call: TRBJ2-2
clone_size: NA
v_call: TRBV9
cdr3_aa: CASSVGGSAGPNTGELFF

j_call: TRBJ1-1
clone_size: few
v_call: TRBV9
cdr3_aa: CASSGGRGTEAFF

j_call: TRBJ2-1
clone_size: NA
v_call: TRBV7-9
cdr3_aa: CAGFEIEQFF

j_call: TRBJ2-7
clone_size: few
v_call: TRBV7-9
cdr3_aa: CASSSEDRAYEQYF

j_call: TRBJ1-3
clone_size: few
v_call: TRBV13
cdr3_aa: CASSSPGQGANTIYF

j_call: TRBJ1-1
clone_size: NA
v_call: TRBV4-1
cdr3_aa: CASSPAGGTTEAFF

j_call: TRBJ2-1
clone_size: NA
v_call: TRBV29-1
cdr3_aa: CSVEGGSMYNEQFF

j_call: TRBJ1-5
clone_size: NA
v_call: TRBV6-5
cdr3_aa: CASTEGRPNQPQHF

j_call: TRBJ2-7
clone_size: NA
v_call: TRBV10-3
cdr3_aa: CAISSSGSESEQYF

j_call: TRBJ2-7
clone_size: once
v_call: TRBV4-1
cdr3_aa: CASSLLSGSTYEQYF

j_call: TRBJ1-1
clone_size: once
v_call: TRBV30
cdr3_aa: CAWRQTNGYLEAFF

j_call: TRBJ2-7
clone_size: NA
v_call: TRBV7-9
cdr3_aa: CASTPGSTNYEQYF

j_call: TRBJ1-1
clone_size: once
v_call: TRBV29-1
cdr3_aa: CSVDGAVGKGFDTEAFF

j_call: TRBJ1-4
clone_size: few
v_call: TRBV18
cdr3_aa: CASCRDRVGFGTTNEKLFF

j_call: TRBJ2-4
clone_size: few
v_call: TRBV4-1
cdr3_aa: CASSQAGGTQNIQYF

j_call: TRBJ2-3
clone_size: NA
v_call: TRBV9
cdr3_aa: CASSVVDYTDTQYF

j_call: TRBJ2-1
clone_size: few
v_call: TRBV4-1
cdr3_aa: CASSQDGTGSHNEQFF

j_call: TRBJ1-1
clone_size: NA
v_call: TRBV20-1
cdr3_aa: CSARVYDEAFF

j_call: TRBJ1-5
clone_size: NA
v_call: TRBV21-1
cdr3_aa: CASSKARAAHSNQPQHF

j_call: TRBJ2-3
clone_size: NA
v_call: TRBV7-9
cdr3_aa: CASSPRLDVAPDTQYF

j_call: TRBJ2-7
clone_size: NA
v_call: TRBV15
cdr3_aa: CATSNTGFYSYEQYF

j_call: TRBJ2-7
clone_size: few
v_call: TRBV27
cdr3_aa: CASSSSGRSYEQYF

j_call: TRBJ2-7
clone_size: NA
v_call: TRBV27
cdr3_aa: CASSSGQGLYEQYF

j_call: TRBJ1-5
clone_size: once
v_call: TRBV28
cdr3_aa: CASSVDRQPQHF

j_call: TRBJ1-2
clone_size: NA
v_call: TRBV4-1
cdr3_aa: CASSQDRGTGYGYTF

j_call: TRBJ2-4
clone_size: few
v_call: TRBV29-1
cdr3_aa: CSVRERQGLAKNIQYF

j_call: TRBJ1-2
clone_size: NA
v_call: TRBV7-6
cdr3_aa: CASSLDRDYGYTF

j_call: TRBJ1-2
clone_size: NA
v_call: TRBV19
cdr3_aa: CASSIAVGYGYTF